These 15 T cell receptor beta chains originate from one sample sequenced in a study of T cells in Graves' hyperthyroidism and ophthalmopathy. RNA transcripts gave rise to amplified TCR beta CDR3 regions. Using the HTBI primer set, a first-round RT-PCR was run on the TCR CDR3. MiXCR, applied by TCRdb to the multiplex PCR reads, yields one record per CDR3 protein. The sample has under 550,000 distinct CDR3 sequences, around 13% seen once; the top ten hold 5% to 6.5%. The sequenced sample consisted of blood. These receptors came from a woman between 18 and 30 years old with Graves' hyperthyroidism.

This clonotype was picked up a small number of times. Here the CDR3 reads CAISEDGALNTEAFF. CDR3 bases: TGTGCCATCAGTGAGGATGGGGCCTTGAACACTGAAGCTTTCTTT. V gene TRBV10-3 combines with J gene TRBJ1-1, with D maybe TRBD1 (5 bases). Germline CDR1 ENHRY, CDR2 SYGVKD. The CDR3 has 15 amino acids. Trimming left V 2 bases short and J 0 bases short, with 10 bases between.

This clonotype was picked up many times. The V gene is TRBV28, the J gene TRBJ2-7; D may be TRBD1 (6 bases). This CDR3 is 13 amino acids long. V gave up 5 bases and J gave up 8 bases, with 16 bases separating them. In germline, CDR1 is MDHEN, CDR2 SYDVKM. CDR3 nucleotides: TGTGCCAGCAGTCCTACAGGGCTCGGCAAGCAGTACTTC. Its protein is CASSPTGLGKQYF.

This clonotype has more than one count but fewer than ten. CDR3 sequence reads: CASSSQLAGDSGTDTQYF. CDR3 DNA sequence: TGTGCCAGCAGTTCCCAACTAGCGGGAGATAGCGGCACAGATACGCAGTATTTT. The J gene is TRBJ2-3, the V gene TRBV6-2 or TRBV6-3; 11 bases agree with TRBD2. This CDR3 contains 18 residues. CDR1 and CDR2 from the germline V gene are MNHEY and SVGEGT. V shed 4 bases, J shed 1 base, and the junction held 10 bases outside the gene matches.

The chain combines TRBV30 with TRBJ1-4; 7 nucleotides match TRBD1. V lost 1 base and J lost 0; bases outside the gene matches: 2. From germline, CDR1 is GTSNPN and CDR2 SVGIG (reference sequence). CDR3 length equals 15 residues. This CDR3 is CAWSAGGSTNEKLFF. The CDR3 DNA reads TGTGCCTGGAGTGCAGGGGGATCAACTAATGAAAAACTGTTTTTT.

The table lists this clonotype with a few counts. CDR3 amino acids: CASSLGGALTGELFF. The CDR3 nucleotides are TGTGCCAGCAGCTTAGGAGGGGCCCTCACCGGGGAGCTGTTTTTT. V and J are TRBV13 and TRBJ2-2; a possible D gene is TRBD1 (5 bases). The germline V gene encodes CDR1 PRHDT and CDR2 FYEKMQ (reference sequence). The CDR3 is 15 amino acids. V was clipped by 0 bases and J by 4 bases, with 9 bases between them.

This clonotype was picked up many times. The J gene is TRBJ2-6, the V gene TRBV2; D is tentatively TRBD1 or TRBD2 (5 bases each). Germline-derived CDR1 and CDR2 are SNHLY and FYNNEI. V shed 9 bases and J shed 2 bases, with 14 bases lying between them. The CDR3 runs 15 residues. CDR3 region: CARGEEGPGANVLTF. The DNA of the CDR3 is TGTGCCAGGGGGGAAGAGGGTCCTGGGGCCAACGTCCTGACTTTC.

This clonotype was detected only a few times. The chain uses TRBV6-2 or TRBV6-3 and TRBJ1-1, with D perhaps matching TRBD1 (5 bases). There are 13 residues in the CDR3. V was clipped by 2 bases and J by 4 bases, with 8 bases between them. Germline CDR1 reads MNHEY; CDR2 reads SVGEGT. The CDR3 sequence: CASSYGGATEAFF. DNA for the CDR3: TGTGCCAGCAGTTACGGCGGGGCCACTGAAGCTTTCTTT.

The chain has TRBV19 and TRBJ2-7; either TRBD1 or TRBD2 may supply D (5 bases each). CDR1 and CDR2 (germline): LNHDA, SQIVND (reference sequence). V lost 4 bases to trimming and J lost 6 bases, with 22 bases between them. The CDR3 consists of 16 residues. The CDR3 region is CASSTLNRGGRSEQYF. The CDR3 bases are TGTGCCAGTAGTACCTTGAACCGGGGCGGTCGAAGCGAGCAGTACTTC. Full variable domain (outside the CDR3, taken from reference TRBV19 and TRBJ2-7): DGGITQSPKYLFRKEGQNVTLSCEQNLNHDAMYWYRQDPGQGLRLIYYSQIVNDFQKGDIAEGYSVSREKKESFPLTVTSAQKNPTAFYLCASSTLNRGGRSEQYFGPGTRLTVT.

This clonotype was observed a handful of times. V usage is TRBV27 and J usage is TRBJ2-1, with 14 bases identical to TRBD2. This CDR3 is built from 16 residues. Trimming at V came to 6 bases and at J to 7 bases, leaving 8 bases not matched to a gene. CDR1 is MNHEY, CDR2 SMNVEV, per germline (reference sequence). CDR3 region: CASRSGLAGGNNEQFF. In DNA, the CDR3 is TGTGCCAGCAGATCCGGACTAGCGGGAGGTAATAATGAGCAGTTCTTC.

This clonotype was counted between two and nine times. J is TRBJ2-1 and V is TRBV5-6; tentative D call: TRBD2 (5 bases). V was trimmed by 3 bases and J by 7 bases, leaving 23 bases between them. Germline CDR1 and CDR2: SGHDT and YYEEEE. This CDR3 is built from 17 residues. CDR3 DNA sequence: TGTGCCAGCAGCTCCGAAAGGCGGACGACTATTACTAATGAGCAGTTCTTC. It yields the protein CASSSERRTTITNEQFF.

The chain carries TRBV4-3 and TRBJ2-1, with D perhaps matching TRBD1 (6 bases). CDR3 length equals 15 residues. V shed 0 bases and J shed 13 bases, with 19 bases lying between them. Germline assignment: CDR1 LGHNA and CDR2 YSLEER. CDR3 DNA sequence: TGCGCCAGCAGCCAAGATCTAAGGGCAAGGGGGTACCAGTTCTTC. Residues: CASSQDLRARGYQFF.

There are many counts of this clonotype. The chain uses TRBV9 and TRBJ1-5; D call uncertain. Germline lookup yields CDR1 SGDLS and CDR2 YYNGEE. This CDR3 has 15 residues. The V gene lost 7 bases and the J gene lost 0 bases, with 14 bases spanning the gap. The CDR3 is CASRPDDDSNQPQHF. Here the CDR3 DNA reads TGTGCCAGCCGACCCGATGACGATAGCAATCAGCCCCAGCATTTT.

This clonotype was detected only a few times. The V and J genes are TRBV2 and TRBJ1-3, with a weak D call TRBD1 (6 bases). The CDR3 is 13 residues long. The V and J ends lost 6 bases and 3 bases respectively, with 9 bases between them. Per germline, CDR1 SNHLY and CDR2 FYNNEI. The CDR3 spells CASRWTDGNTIYF. The CDR3 coding sequence is TGTGCCAGCAGATGGACAGATGGAAACACCATATATTTT.

V and J are TRBV9 and TRBJ2-3, with TRBD1 identical over 7 bases. V shed 3 bases, J shed 5 bases, and the junction held 9 bases outside the gene matches. Germline V lookup: CDR1 SGDLS, CDR2 YYNGEE. The CDR3 is made up of 15 amino acids. This chain's CDR3 is CASSATTGSRDTQYF. CDR3 nucleotide sequence: TGTGCCAGCAGCGCCACGACAGGGAGTAGAGATACGCAGTATTTT.

This clonotype was observed many times. The CDR3 DNA sequence: TGTGCCAGCAGCGAGCGGCAGCCCGATGGCTACACCTTC. It is translated as CASSERQPDGYTF. The chain joins TRBV7-2 to TRBJ1-2, with D hard to call. There are 13 residues in the CDR3. Trimming left V 5 bases short and J 6 bases short, with 13 bases between. Per the germline V gene, CDR1 is SGHTA and CDR2 is FQGNSA.